These T cell receptor beta chains were read from a single sample in a study of blood T cell repertoires in COVID-19. Repertoires were generated with immunoSEQ multiplex PCR, while TCRdb's copy carries only in-frame clones and drops some. The sample holds around 90,000 clones, 85% seen once. The material sequenced was peripheral blood. The origin of the receptors is a woman in her 70s with active or convalescent COVID-19. CDR3s include the opening cysteine and the closing phenylalanine or tryptophan. A D gene is named only where the DNA matches it firmly. Only part of the rows carry a size: once, few, many, or a class if the clone is expanded.

D: .; V: TRBV12-3/TRBV12-4; J: TRBJ2-7; size: .; DNA: TGTGCCAGCAGCACGGACAGCTACGAGCAGTACTTC; CDR3: CASSTDSYEQYF
D: .; V: TRBV5-4; J: TRBJ1-2; size: .; DNA: TGTGCCAGCAGCCAGGACGGGATGGAGGGCTACACCTTC; CDR3: CASSQDGMEGYTF
D: TRBD1; V: TRBV6-1; J: TRBJ2-7; size: once; DNA: TGTGCCAGCAGTAAAAGGGACAGCTACGAGCAGTACTTC; CDR3: CASSKRDSYEQYF
D: TRBD1; V: TRBV6-2/TRBV6-3; J: TRBJ1-1; size: .; DNA: TGTGCCAGCAGTGACAGGGGGGCAAAAGCTTTCTTT; CDR3: CASSDRGAKAFF
D: TRBD2; V: TRBV19; J: TRBJ2-2; size: .; DNA: TGTGCCTCTAGAGAACTAGCGGGGGGCAACACCGGGGAGCTGTTTTTT; CDR3: CASRELAGGNTGELFF
D: TRBD1; V: TRBV7-9; J: TRBJ2-2; size: once; DNA: TGTGCCAGCAGCTTAGTCGGGACAGTCACCGGGGAGCTGTTTTTT; CDR3: CASSLVGTVTGELFF
D: .; V: TRBV18; J: TRBJ2-7; size: few; DNA: TGTGCCAGCTCACCGACTCCCGCTTCACGGTACGAGCAGTACTTC; CDR3: CASSPTPASRYEQYF
D: .; V: TRBV18; J: TRBJ1-1; size: few; DNA: TGTGCCAGCTCACCAAGCAGGATCTCCACTGAAGCTTTCTTT; CDR3: CASSPSRISTEAFF
D: .; V: TRBV5-1; J: TRBJ2-5; size: once; DNA: TGCGCCAGCAGCTTGGGACCAGGTTTTCAAGAGACCCAGTACTTC; CDR3: CASSLGPGFQETQYF
D: .; V: TRBV4-2; J: TRBJ2-7; size: few; DNA: TGTGCCAGCAGCCAAGAGCTAGCTCGAAGGGAGCAGTACTTC; CDR3: CASSQELARREQYF
D: TRBD2; V: TRBV2; J: TRBJ2-5; size: .; DNA: TGTGCCAGCAGTGATCCTAGCGGGGTACAAGAGACCCAGTACTTC; CDR3: CASSDPSGVQETQYF
D: .; V: TRBV18; J: TRBJ1-3; size: .; DNA: TGTGCCAGCTCACCACTTCGGGGTGGAAACACCATATATTTT; CDR3: CASSPLRGGNTIYF
D: .; V: TRBV6-4; J: TRBJ2-1; size: .; DNA: TGTGCCAGCAGTGAAAGGACTTTGTCTGAGCAGTTCTTC; CDR3: CASSERTLSEQFF
D: .; V: TRBV5-1; J: TRBJ1-1; size: once; DNA: TGCGCCAGCAGCCCAAAGGCGACAACTAACACTGAAGCTTTCTTT; CDR3: CASSPKATTNTEAFF
D: TRBD1; V: TRBV6-5; J: TRBJ2-3; size: once; DNA: TGTGCCAGCAGCTACGGAGGACAGGATATCACAGATACGCAGTATTTT; CDR3: CASSYGGQDITDTQYF
D: .; V: TRBV24-1; J: TRBJ1-6; size: .; DNA: TGTGCCACCCGACAGGACAATTCACCCCTCCACTTT; CDR3: CATRQDNSPLHF